This T cell receptor beta chain was retrieved from a study of shared clonotypes between healthy human individuals. The table came from immunoSEQ multiplex PCR; TCRdb's copy has only in-frame clones and leaves some out. This sample has about 2.1 million clones, with around 93% found just once. In germline, CDR1 is MNHNY, CDR2 SVGAGI (reference sequence). This CDR3 is built from 16 residues. V was clipped by 5 bases and J by 2 bases, with 18 bases between them. Terminally differentiated effector memory CD45RA+ cells were excluded by CCR7 positive selection of CD45RO-negative cells. The TCR was taken from a man between 18 and 35 years old in good health. Some clones in this sample may be carry-over from other donors' samples. The sequencing sample was made of naive CD8+ T cells from PBMCs. The V call is TRBV6-6, the J call TRBJ1-2; perhaps TRBD1 as D (6 bases). As DNA, the CDR3 is TGTGCCAGCAGTCCGAACCTGTATACAGGGAACTATGGCTACACCTTC. Its translation is CASSPNLYTGNYGYTF.